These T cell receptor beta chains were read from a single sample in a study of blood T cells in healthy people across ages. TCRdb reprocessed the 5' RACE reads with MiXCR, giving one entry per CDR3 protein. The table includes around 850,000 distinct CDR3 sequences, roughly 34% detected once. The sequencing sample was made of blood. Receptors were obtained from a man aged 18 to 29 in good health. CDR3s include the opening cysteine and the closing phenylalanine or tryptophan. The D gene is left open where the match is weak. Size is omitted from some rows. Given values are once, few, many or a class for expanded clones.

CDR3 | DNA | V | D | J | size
CASRVRAWRANVLTF | TGTGCCAGCAGGGTCAGGGCTTGGAGGGCCAACGTCCTGACTTTC | TRBV2 | NA | TRBJ2-6 | NA
CASSPKQGAIEPQHF | TGTGCCAGCAGTCCAAAACAGGGGGCTATTGAACCCCAGCATTTT | TRBV27 | TRBD1 | TRBJ1-5 | NA
CASSLNNEQYF | TGTGCCAGCAGCTTAAACAACGAGCAGTACTTC | TRBV12-3/TRBV12-4 | NA | TRBJ2-7 | many
CASSGGSGGSYNEQYF | TGCGCCAGCAGCGGAGGCAGCGGGGGATCCTACAATGAGCAGTACTTC | TRBV5-1 | TRBD2 | TRBJ2-7 | NA
CASSRDRVYTGAFF | TGTGCCAGCAGCCGAGACAGGGTTTATACTGGAGCTTTCTTT | TRBV7-9 | TRBD1 | TRBJ1-1 | NA
CASSVEGRDYNEQYF | TGTGCCAGCAGCGTAGAAGGCAGGGACTACAATGAGCAGTACTTC | TRBV9 | TRBD2 | TRBJ2-7 | NA
CAIRDLPDRGTYNEQFF | TGTGCCATCAGGGACCTCCCGGACAGGGGAACCTACAATGAGCAGTTCTTC | TRBV10-3 | TRBD1 | TRBJ2-1 | many
CASTQGAGSNQPQHF | TGTGCCAGTACACAGGGGGCCGGTAGCAATCAGCCCCAGCATTTT | TRBV15 | TRBD1 | TRBJ1-5 | NA
CASSTQYGYTF | TGTGCCAGTAGTACTCAGTATGGCTACACCTTC | TRBV19 | NA | TRBJ1-2 | few
CASSSRGRGARGIDTQYF | TGTGCCAGCAGCTCCAGGGGGAGGGGGGCCCGGGGGATAGATACGCAGTATTTT | TRBV7-2 | NA | TRBJ2-3 | NA
CASSQETAGWAFF | TGCGCCAGCAGCCAAGAGACAGCAGGATGGGCTTTCTTT | TRBV4-3 | NA | TRBJ1-1 | NA
CANSYLGNEQFF | TGTGCCAACAGTTACCTAGGTAATGAGCAGTTCTTC | TRBV6-5 | NA | TRBJ2-1 | NA
CSAGDPTGSPEAFF | TGCAGTGCTGGAGATCCCACCGGGAGCCCTGAAGCTTTCTTT | TRBV20-1 | NA | TRBJ1-1 | NA
CSALRGGPTDTQYF | TGCAGTGCTCTAAGGGGGGGCCCGACAGATACGCAGTATTTT | TRBV20-1 | NA | TRBJ2-3 | few
CASSHTQTPSGANVLTF | TGTGCCAGCAGCCATACCCAGACCCCTTCTGGGGCCAACGTCCTGACTTTC | TRBV7-2 | NA | TRBJ2-6 | few
CATSPRYPTYEQYF | TGTGCCACGTCTCCCAGGTACCCTACCTACGAGCAGTACTTC | TRBV6-1 | NA | TRBJ2-7 | NA
CATSREQGASYNEQFF | TGTGCCACCAGCAGAGAACAGGGGGCCTCCTACAATGAGCAGTTCTTC | TRBV15 | TRBD1 | TRBJ2-1 | NA
CASSIGGSGEFF | TGTGCCAGTAGTATAGGCGGCAGCGGAGAGTTCTTC | TRBV19 | NA | TRBJ2-1 | NA
CASSWTGNEQYF | TGCGCCAGCAGCTGGACAGGAAATGAGCAGTACTTC | TRBV5-1 | TRBD1 | TRBJ2-7 | NA
CASSTRQGSPLHF | TGTGCCAGCAGCACCCGACAGGGTTCACCCCTCCACTTT | TRBV21-1 | NA | TRBJ1-6 | NA
CASSGSGKQYF | TGTGCCAGCAGCGGATCAGGGAAGCAGTACTTC | TRBV9 | NA | TRBJ2-7 | NA
CASSLGHLELYNEQYF | TGTGCCAGCAGCTTAGGACACCTAGAGCTCTACAATGAGCAGTACTTC | TRBV7-3 | NA | TRBJ2-7 | NA
CASSLYPVSGWEQYF | TGTGCCAGCAGTTTATACCCGGTATCGGGTTGGGAGCAGTACTTC | TRBV27 | NA | TRBJ2-5 | few
CASSHLSRDTGELFF | TGTGCCAGCAGCCACCTCTCCAGGGACACCGGGGAGCTGTTTTTT | TRBV3-1 | NA | TRBJ2-2 | NA
CASSVSPQGIGTEAFF | TGTGCCAGCAGCGTAAGTCCACAGGGCATAGGCACTGAAGCTTTCTTT | TRBV7-2 | NA | TRBJ1-1 | NA
CSAGEGSNTEAFF | TGCAGCGCCGGGGAGGGGTCGAACACTGAAGCTTTCTTT | TRBV29-1 | NA | TRBJ1-1 | few
CASSQWTESYEQYF | TGTGCCAGCAGCCAATGGACGGAATCCTACGAGCAGTACTTC | TRBV3-1 | NA | TRBJ2-7 | NA
CASSVLGQTYEQYF | TGTGCCAGCAGTGTATTGGGACAGACCTACGAGCAGTACTTC | TRBV12-3/TRBV12-4 | TRBD1 | TRBJ2-7 | many
CSALEGRQETQYF | TGCAGTGCTCTGGAGGGGAGGCAAGAGACCCAGTACTTC | TRBV20-1 | NA | TRBJ2-5 | NA
CASGRSEWEKLFF | TGTGCCAGCGGCCGCTCTGAGTGGGAAAAACTGTTTTTT | TRBV10-3 | NA | TRBJ1-4 | many
CASSVGGGEKLFF | TGTGCCAGCAGCGTGGGGGGCGGAGAAAAACTGTTTTTT | TRBV7-9 | NA | TRBJ1-4 | NA
CASSLYAGPLHF | TGTGCCAGCAGCCTCTACGCTGGACCCCTCCACTTT | TRBV6-2/TRBV6-3 | NA | TRBJ1-6 | NA
CASRKRGITDTQYF | TGTGCCAGCAGAAAGCGGGGGATCACAGATACGCAGTATTTT | TRBV12-3/TRBV12-4 | TRBD2 | TRBJ2-3 | many
CASSRGTHYGYTF | TGTGCCAGCAGCCGTGGAACCCACTATGGCTACACCTTC | TRBV11-2 | NA | TRBJ1-2 | NA
CATSGGQGETDTQYF | TGTGCCACCAGCGGGGGACAGGGAGAAACAGATACGCAGTATTTT | TRBV15 | TRBD1 | TRBJ2-3 | many
CASSQEALGRSSYEQYF | TGCGCCAGCAGCCAAGAAGCGTTGGGACGTAGCTCCTACGAGCAGTACTTC | TRBV4-1 | NA | TRBJ2-7 | NA
CASRHRGPMDEQYF | TGTGCCAGCAGGCACAGGGGCCCCATGGATGAGCAGTACTTC | TRBV27 | TRBD1 | TRBJ2-7 | NA
CSARDLTGSEKLFF | TGCAGTGCTAGAGATCTGACAGGGAGTGAAAAACTGTTTTTT | TRBV20-1 | TRBD1 | TRBJ1-4 | NA
CVIRESRRDTYGYTF | TGTGTCATCAGGGAGTCGAGGCGGGACACCTATGGCTACACCTTC | TRBV10-3 | NA | TRBJ1-2 | NA
CASRGQGGSSYNEQFF | TGTGCCAGCAGGGGGCAGGGGGGCAGCTCCTACAATGAGCAGTTCTTC | TRBV25-1 | NA | TRBJ2-1 | NA
CASSRGQGMNTGELFF | TGTGCCAGCAGCAGAGGACAGGGGATGAACACCGGGGAGCTGTTTTTT | TRBV7-2 | TRBD1 | TRBJ2-2 | NA
CSARRGQGSYNEQYF | TGCAGTGCTAGACGAGGCCAGGGCTCCTACAATGAGCAGTACTTC | TRBV20-1 | NA | TRBJ2-7 | NA
CASSRTPGTTQYF | TGTGCCAGCAGCCGTACTCCGGGGACGACCCAGTACTTC | TRBV12-3/TRBV12-4 | NA | TRBJ2-5 | many
CASSLKLPGLRSGANVLTF | TGCGCCAGCAGCTTAAAATTACCGGGACTTCGCTCTGGGGCCAACGTCCTGACTTTC | TRBV5-1 | NA | TRBJ2-6 | few
CSARWDRGEKLFF | TGCAGTGCTAGATGGGACAGGGGAGAAAAACTGTTTTTT | TRBV20-1 | TRBD1 | TRBJ1-4 | few
CASSSPPDQPQHF | TGTGCCAGCAGTTCCCCGCCGGATCAGCCCCAGCATTTT | TRBV12-3/TRBV12-4 | NA | TRBJ1-5 | many
CAISEPRSSTDTQYF | TGTGCCATCAGTGAGCCCCGCTCTAGCACAGATACGCAGTATTTT | TRBV10-3 | NA | TRBJ2-3 | few
CASSEERLQYF | TGTGCCAGCAGTGAAGAGAGGTTGCAGTATTTT | TRBV2 | NA | TRBJ2-3 | few
CATSRDKAGGGELFF | TGTGCCACCAGCAGAGATAAGGCAGGTGGTGGGGAGCTGTTTTTT | TRBV15 | NA | TRBJ2-2 | few
CASSLEIASASVPTDTQYF | TGTGCCAGCAGTTTAGAGATAGCGTCGGCTAGCGTCCCCACAGATACGCAGTATTTT | TRBV12-3/TRBV12-4 | NA | TRBJ2-3 | few
CASSLVITSTDTQYF | TGTGCCAGCAGCTTAGTTATAACGAGCACAGATACGCAGTATTTT | TRBV7-2 | NA | TRBJ2-3 | few